This T cell receptor beta chain was sequenced during a study of response to subunit inactivated influenza vaccine. CDR3 length equals 14 residues. V lost 9 bases to trimming and J lost 8 bases, with 20 bases between them. Looked up from germline, CDR1 is SNHLY and CDR2 is FYNNEI. From the RT-PCR reads, TCRdb called clonotypes with MiXCR, one entry per CDR3 protein. The repertoire has about 500,000 distinct CDR3 sequences, 16% of them found once; the top ten carry over 2.5%. This TCR came from a man between 45 and 75 years old who received an inactivated influenza vaccine. The specimen comprised CD4+ T cells sorted from PBMCs, sampled less than 30 months after vaccination. J is TRBJ2-1 and V is TRBV2; tentative D call: TRBD2 (6 bases). The CDR3 sequence is CASRGLAAPDEQFF. The CDR3 nucleotides are TGTGCCAGTCGAGGGTTAGCGGCTCCAGATGAGCAGTTCTTC.